This record looks at one TCR beta chain sequence and its context. As yet, its antigen is unknown. The record originates from a study of cytotoxic CD8 clonotypes in ibrutinib-treated CLL. Notes on the study in general: Baseline clonality, above age-matched healthy donor levels, tracked circulating CD8+ T-cell counts.

The assay was immunoSEQ multiplex PCR, and TCRdb's table has in-frame clones only and misses some. The sample has around 300,000 clones, around four fifths seen once. The CDR3 loop spans 14 amino acids. The chain employs TRBV12-2 and TRBJ1-2; the D call in the table, TRBD1, was not verified against the DNA. TRBV12-2 is annotated as a pseudogene. This specimen consisted of PBMCs, obtained before ibrutinib treatment. The sequence came from a human donor with chronic lymphocytic leukemia. The CDR3 loop is CASRYGQGRYGYTF. CDR3 sequence (DNA): TGTGCAAGTCGCTACGGACAGGGTCGGTATGGCTACACCTTC.